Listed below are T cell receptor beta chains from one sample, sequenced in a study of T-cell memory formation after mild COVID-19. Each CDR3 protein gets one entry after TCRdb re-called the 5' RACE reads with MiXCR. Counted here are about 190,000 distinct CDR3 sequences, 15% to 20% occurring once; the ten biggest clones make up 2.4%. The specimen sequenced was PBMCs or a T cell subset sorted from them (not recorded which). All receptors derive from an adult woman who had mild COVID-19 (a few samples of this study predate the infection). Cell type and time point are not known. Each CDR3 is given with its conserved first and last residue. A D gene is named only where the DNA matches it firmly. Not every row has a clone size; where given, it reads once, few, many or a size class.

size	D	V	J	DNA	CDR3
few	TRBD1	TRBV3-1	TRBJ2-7	TGTGCCAGCAGCCAAGTACCGGACAGGCAGTACGAGCAGTACTTC	CASSQVPDRQYEQYF
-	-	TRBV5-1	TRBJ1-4	TGCGCCAGCAGCTTGGGGCAGCTAGGTGAAAAACTGTTTTTT	CASSLGQLGEKLFF
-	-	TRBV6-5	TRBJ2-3	TGTGCCAGCAGTTACTCGAGCACAGATACGCAGTATTTT	CASSYSSTDTQYF
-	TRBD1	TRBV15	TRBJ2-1	TGTGCCACCAGCAGAGATCAGGACAGGGGATGGAATGAGCAGTTCTTC	CATSRDQDRGWNEQFF
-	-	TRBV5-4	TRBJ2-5	TGTGCCAGCAGCGGGGTGGGGGGTGTCCAAGAGACCCAGTACTTC	CASSGVGGVQETQYF
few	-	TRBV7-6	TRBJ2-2	TGTGCCAGCAGCTCGGGCCGGCCCGGGGGCACCGGGGAGCTGTTTTTT	CASSSGRPGGTGELFF
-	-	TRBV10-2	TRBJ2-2	TGCGCCAGCAGTGAGGCACTAACACTGGGGGAGCTGTTTTTT	CASSEALTLGELFF
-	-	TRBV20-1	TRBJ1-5	TGCAGTGCTTCAGGATTAGGTCGCAATCAGCCCCAGCATTTT	CSASGLGRNQPQHF
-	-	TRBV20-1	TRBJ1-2	TGCAGTGCTGGGTCACCCTCTGGGACGGGTGGCTACACCTTC	CSAGSPSGTGGYTF
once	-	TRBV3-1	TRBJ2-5	TGTGCCAGCAAACCAGGACAGAGACAAGAGACCCAGTACTTC	CASKPGQRQETQYF
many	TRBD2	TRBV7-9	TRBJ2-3	TGTGCCAGCAGCCTGGGACTAGCGGGAGATTGGGCAGATACGCAGTATTTT	CASSLGLAGDWADTQYF
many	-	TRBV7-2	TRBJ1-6	TGTGCCAGCAGCTTACGTCGACAGAATTCACCCCTCCACTTT	CASSLRRQNSPLHF
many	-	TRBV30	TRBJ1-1	TGTGCCTGGATTGGAACTGTGTTAATAGGCAGGGCGGGGGAAGCTTTCTTT	CAWIGTVLIGRAGEAFF
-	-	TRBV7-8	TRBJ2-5	TGTGCCAGCAGCTTAAATTTGGGAGAGACCCAGTACTTC	CASSLNLGETQYF
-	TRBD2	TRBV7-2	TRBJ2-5	TGTGCCAGCAGCCTACTAGCGTACCAAGAGACCCAGTACTTC	CASSLLAYQETQYF
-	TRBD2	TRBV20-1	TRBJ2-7	TGCAGTGCTAGAGATCTAGCGGGTCCCTCCTACGAGCAGTACTTC	CSARDLAGPSYEQYF
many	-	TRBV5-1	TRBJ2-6	TGCGCCAGCAGCCGGCTGGAGGGGCGCACCGGGGCCAACGTCCTGACTTTC	CASSRLEGRTGANVLTF
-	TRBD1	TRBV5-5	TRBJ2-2	TGTGCCAGCAGCTACAGGGGCCGGGAGCTGTTTTTT	CASSYRGRELFF
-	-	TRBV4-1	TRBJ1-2	TGCGCCAGCAGCCAAGGCTCTGGACAAGTCTATGGCTACACCTTC	CASSQGSGQVYGYTF
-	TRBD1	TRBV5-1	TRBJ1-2	TGCGCCAGCAGCGCAGGGACAGGGGGATTGTATGGCTACACCTTC	CASSAGTGGLYGYTF
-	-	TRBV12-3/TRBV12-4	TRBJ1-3	TGTGCCAGCAGTCAAGTATCTGGAAACACCATATATTTT	CASSQVSGNTIYF
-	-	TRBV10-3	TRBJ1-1	TGTGCCATGGCAGGGTTAAACACTGAAGCTTTCTTT	CAMAGLNTEAFF
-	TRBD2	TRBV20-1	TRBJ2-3	TGCAGTGCTAGAGGTCCGGCGGGGGGCCGAGGGACAGATACGCAGTATTTT	CSARGPAGGRGTDTQYF
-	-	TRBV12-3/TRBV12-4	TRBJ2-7	TGTGCCAGCAGTTTAGCACCGGGGACCCTTTGGGGGGAGCAGTACTTC	CASSLAPGTLWGEQYF
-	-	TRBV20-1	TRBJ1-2	TGCAGTGCTCCCCGAGGGAGGAACTATGGCTACACCTTC	CSAPRGRNYGYTF
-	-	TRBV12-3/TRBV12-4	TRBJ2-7	TGTGCCAGCAGTTCCGGGTACCCAGGGGAGCAGTACTTC	CASSSGYPGEQYF
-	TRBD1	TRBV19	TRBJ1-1	TGTGCCAGTAGAGGCACAGGGGGCTGGGCTGAAGCTTTCTTT	CASRGTGGWAEAFF
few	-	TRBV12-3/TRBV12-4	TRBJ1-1	TGTGCCAGCAGTCGACAGTTGGGGAACACTGAAGCTTTCTTT	CASSRQLGNTEAFF
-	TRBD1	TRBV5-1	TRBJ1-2	TGCGCCAGCAGCCCGGGAGGGGGACAGGGGATTTCGGGCGGCTACACCTTC	CASSPGGGQGISGGYTF
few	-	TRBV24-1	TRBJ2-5	TGTGCCACCAGTGACCGGGCCACCCAAGAGACCCAGTACTTC	CATSDRATQETQYF
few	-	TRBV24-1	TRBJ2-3	TGTGCCACCAGTCCCCCGGGGGATTTGGGAACAGATACGCAGTATTTT	CATSPPGDLGTDTQYF
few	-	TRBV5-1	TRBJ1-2	TGCGCCAGCAGCTTGGAAGGGTTCAACTATGGCTACACCTTC	CASSLEGFNYGYTF
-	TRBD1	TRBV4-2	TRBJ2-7	TGTGCCAGCAGCCAAGTAGGACAGGGTTACGAGCAGTACTTC	CASSQVGQGYEQYF
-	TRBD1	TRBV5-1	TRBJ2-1	TGCGCCAGCAGATTTTCCGGGACAGGAACATACAATGAGCAGTTCTTC	CASRFSGTGTYNEQFF
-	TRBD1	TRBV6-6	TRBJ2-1	TGTGCCAGCAGAAACCGGACAGGGCGGATTTCGGGCTCCTACAATGAGCAGTTCTTC	CASRNRTGRISGSYNEQFF